This TCR beta chain was captured by sequencing in a study of blood T cell repertoires in COVID-19. Overall study: The samples span acute and convalescent COVID-19 from the United States, Italy and Spain. T cells, B-cell-depleted T cells, or PBMCs provided the cDNA or gDNA that served as material.

In the study's own analysis: Estimated nucleated cell counts came from reference gene primer amplification. Generated by immunoSEQ multiplex PCR, the TCRdb table keeps only in-frame clones and is missing some. D and trimming were read from the DNA, whereas the V and J calls and clone size are those reported in that table. The data show under 250,000 clones, about 85% seen once. This TCR was sampled from a man between 35 and 55 years old with acute or convalescent COVID-19. Sample: peripheral blood.

CDR3 sequence: CATSDPRQGGNQPQHF. The DNA of the CDR3 is TGTGCCACCAGTGATCCCCGGCAGGGTGGCAATCAGCCCCAGCATTTT. The V gene is TRBV24-1, the J gene TRBJ1-5, with D maybe TRBD1 (5 bases). The germline gives CDR1 KGHDR, CDR2 SFDVKD. This CDR3 has 16 residues. The V and J ends lost 3 bases and 2 bases respectively, with 13 bases between them.